This TCR beta chain comes out of a study of vaccination effects on CD4 cells after COVID-19. This table comes from immunoSEQ multiplex PCR, and its TCRdb copy is limited to in-frame clones, with some not included. The data hold roughly 32,000 clones, with 65% to 75% observed a single time. The germline V gene has CDR1 SNHLY and CDR2 FYNNEI. The CDR3 is made up of 13 amino acids. V was pared by 3 bases and J by 1 base, with 6 bases between. General study points: After vaccination of healthy people, only 1 of 255 vaccine-induced clones cross-reacted with common cold coronaviruses.

This clone has a single count. The antigen is not known. In the ViraFEST assay, antigen-specific CD4+ clonotypes were identified by expansion after peptide-pool stimulation. Culture proceeded for 10 days, and CD4+ T cells were then isolated. Vaccine administered to participants consisted of two doses of either BNT162b2 or mRNA-1273. IL-2 medium was substituted for half the medium on days 3 and 7. The chain has TRBV2 and TRBJ1-2, with no clear D. This sample comprised CD4+ T cells from PBMCs cultured with HCoV-229E spike peptides, obtained after COVID-19 vaccination. The sequence derives from a human donor who received a COVID-19 vaccine. CDR3 sequence reads: CASSEDVNYGYTF. Here the CDR3 DNA reads TGTGCCAGCAGTGAGGATGTTAACTATGGCTACACCTTC. The full variable domain, rest sourced from reference TRBV2 and TRBJ1-2, is EPEVTQTPSHQVTQMGQEVILRCVPISNHLYFYWYRQILGQKVEFLVSFYNNEISEKSEIFDDQFSVERPDGSNFTLKIRSTKLEDSAMYFCASSEDVNYGYTFGSGTRLTVV.